This is a list of T cell receptor beta chains from one sample in a study of OX40 agonist ivuxolimab in advanced cancers. TCRdb's table, derived via immunoSEQ multiplex PCR, lists solely in-frame clones and lacks some. Of 94,000 or so clones listed, about 85% are singletons. This specimen was CD4+ or CD8+ T cells sorted from blood, taken in a trial of the OX40 agonist ivuxolimab. These receptors were obtained from an adult with an advanced solid tumor such as melanoma, head and neck, liver or kidney cancer. The CDR3 runs from the conserved cysteine through the conserved F or W. The D gene is left open where the match is weak. Not all rows give a size; the values are once, few, many and, for expanded clones, a class.

V	size	D	J	DNA	CDR3
TRBV14	-	TRBD1	TRBJ2-3	TGTGCCAGCAGCCTCGACAGGGAATTTGCAGATACGCAGTATTTT	CASSLDREFADTQYF
TRBV19	-	TRBD1	TRBJ2-2	TGTGCCAGTAGTATAAGAGGGACAGGGCAAACCGGGGAGCTGTTTTTT	CASSIRGTGQTGELFF
TRBV7-2	-	-	TRBJ2-7	TGTGCCAGCAGCTTATCGGAGACAAAGCAGTACTTC	CASSLSETKQYF
TRBV7-2	once	-	TRBJ1-1	TGTGCCAGCAGCTTAGGGGTGGCCGGGGTTTTGGGGTTGGAAGCTTTCTTT	CASSLGVAGVLGLEAFF
TRBV10-3	-	-	TRBJ2-5	TGTGCCTCAAAGGACGGGCCCCAAGAGACCCAGTACTTC	CASKDGPQETQYF
TRBV30	-	-	TRBJ2-1	TGTGCCTGGAGTATTGTAGGGGGGACCTACAATGAGCAGTTCTTC	CAWSIVGGTYNEQFF
TRBV14	-	-	TRBJ1-6	TGTGCCAGCAGCCAACTGAAGTCCTATAATTCACCCCTCCACTTT	CASSQLKSYNSPLHF
TRBV5-1	-	-	TRBJ2-2	TGCGCCAGCAGCTTGGCCGGACAGAGGAACACCGGGGAGCTGTTTTTT	CASSLAGQRNTGELFF
TRBV11-3	-	-	TRBJ2-7	TGTGCCAGCAGCCGCGGGACAGCAACCTACGAGCAGTACTTC	CASSRGTATYEQYF
TRBV6-5	few	-	TRBJ2-1	TGTGCCAGCAGGCGGGGTTACAATGAGCAGTTCTTC	CASRRGYNEQFF
TRBV10-2	few	-	TRBJ2-3	TGCGCCAGCACCCACGGTGGGGGTTATACGCAGTATTTT	CASTHGGGYTQYF
TRBV5-6	-	TRBD1	TRBJ1-2	TGTGCCAGCAGCGGCTCGGGACAGCTCTATGGCTACACCTTC	CASSGSGQLYGYTF
TRBV10-3	-	TRBD2	TRBJ2-1	TGTGCCATCAGTGAGTCGATGGCGGGGGGGCCTAATCGGAATGAGCAGTTCTTC	CAISESMAGGPNRNEQFF
TRBV6-1	-	-	TRBJ2-7	TGTGCCAGCAGTGAAGGTGTCGCCGGCTACGAGCAGTACTTC	CASSEGVAGYEQYF
TRBV7-2	-	-	TRBJ1-5	TGTGCCAGCAGCTTACACCGCAATCAGCCCCAGCATTTT	CASSLHRNQPQHF
TRBV25-1	-	-	TRBJ1-5	TGTGCCAGCAGTGGGACCTCTCCCAATCAGCCCCAGCATTTT	CASSGTSPNQPQHF
TRBV7-2	-	-	TRBJ2-1	TGTGCCAGCAGCTTATTTGGGGTAAACAGTGAGCAGTTCTTC	CASSLFGVNSEQFF
TRBV5-1	few	-	TRBJ2-3	TGCGCCAGCCAATACAACCCAGGGAGCACAGATACGCAGTATTTT	CASQYNPGSTDTQYF
TRBV9	-	-	TRBJ2-2	TGTGCCAGCAGCGTAGAGGGGGAGCTGTTTTTT	CASSVEGELFF
TRBV6-5	-	TRBD2	TRBJ2-3	TGTGCCAGCAGTTATGGCACGCTAGCGGGGGCAGATACGCAGTATTTT	CASSYGTLAGADTQYF
TRBV9	-	-	TRBJ2-3	TGTGCCAGCAGCGTCCAGGCACAGGCAGGAGATACGCAGTATTTT	CASSVQAQAGDTQYF
TRBV18	-	-	TRBJ2-1	TGTGCCAGCTCACCATACTCCACAGATTACAATGAGCAGTTCTTC	CASSPYSTDYNEQFF
TRBV7-8	-	-	TRBJ1-2	TGTGCCAGCAGCTTAGCCCTGCCGGGACAAAGTTTTGGCTACACCTTC	CASSLALPGQSFGYTF
TRBV7-2	-	TRBD1	TRBJ1-1	TGTGCCAGCAGCTTAGAGACAGGGGGCAGATGGCGGGGAACTGAAGCTTTCTTT	CASSLETGGRWRGTEAFF
TRBV2	-	TRBD1	TRBJ1-1	TGTGCCAGCAGTGGACAGGGTCCGGGGAACACTGAAGCTTTCTTT	CASSGQGPGNTEAFF
TRBV29-1	few	TRBD1	TRBJ1-1	TGCAGCGTGAGGGGACAGCCGGGAGCTGAAGCTTTCTTT	CSVRGQPGAEAFF
TRBV7-6	-	-	TRBJ2-2	TGTGCCAGCAGCGCACAGGGAATGGGCACCGGGGAGCTGTTTTTT	CASSAQGMGTGELFF
TRBV13	-	-	TRBJ1-2	TGTGCCAGCAGCTTGGGCAGGGTCCCCTCAAACTATGGCTACACCTTC	CASSLGRVPSNYGYTF
TRBV19	-	-	TRBJ1-5	TGTGCCAGTCATAAGATGGACGCTAGCAATCAGCCCCAGCATTTT	CASHKMDASNQPQHF
TRBV19	-	TRBD1	TRBJ1-3	TGTGCCAGTTCCGGGACAGCTGGAAACACCATATATTTT	CASSGTAGNTIYF
TRBV5-1	-	-	TRBJ1-6	TGCGCCAGCAGCGTATTAGGAGGGGACATTGATTCACCCCTCCACTTT	CASSVLGGDIDSPLHF
TRBV19	few	-	TRBJ2-7	TGTGCCAGTAGTACCACACGAAACTACGAGCAGTACTTC	CASSTTRNYEQYF
TRBV5-1	-	-	TRBJ1-4	TGCGCCAGCAGCCTCAGGGGAAACGTCGGTGAAAAACTGTTTTTT	CASSLRGNVGEKLFF
TRBV7-2	-	-	TRBJ2-3	TGTGCCAGCAGCGTTGTCGAGCCTGATACTAGCACAGATACGCAGTATTTT	CASSVVEPDTSTDTQYF